The 19 T cell receptor beta chains below come from one sample, sequenced in a study of T cell repertoires in cytomegalovirus infection. TCRdb called the reads again in MiXCR, with one record for every CDR3 protein. This sample has roughly 500,000 distinct CDR3 sequences, with roughly 43% found just once. What these receptors recognize is not known. The sequencing here drew on cultured PBMCs, taken from culture after CMV antigen stimulation. The receptors originated from a human donor in good health (CMV status not recorded). Some clones in this sample may be carry-over from other donors' samples.

This chain uses TRBV12-3 or TRBV12-4 with TRBJ2-1; tentatively, D is TRBD1 (5 bases). Trimming took 1 base from V and 2 from J, leaving 6 bases between them. The CDR3 extends over 14 amino acids. This CDR3 reads CASSLGGAYNEQFF. DNA of the CDR3: TGTGCCAGCAGTTTAGGGGGCGCCTACAATGAGCAGTTCTTC.

Only a few counts were recorded for this clonotype. The V call is TRBV5-3, the J call TRBJ2-2, with 8 bases matching TRBD1. TRBV5-3 is recorded as an ORF, its role being uncertain. Trimming took 8 bases from V and 4 from J; bases not matched to a gene: 10. The CDR3 contains 15 residues. CDR3 residues: CASRRAGGLTGELFF. CDR3 nucleotide sequence: TGTGCCAGCCGGCGGGCAGGGGGCCTCACCGGGGAGCTGTTTTTT.

This clonotype has ten or more counts. CDR3 in DNA: TGTGCCAGCAGCTTAGGCTTCTGGGACAGGCGCTACAATGAGCAGTTCTTC. This translates into CASSLGFWDRRYNEQFF. The J gene is TRBJ2-1, the V gene TRBV7-2; 8 nucleotides agree with TRBD1. Germline CDR1 is SGHTA and CDR2 is FQGNSA. V shed 1 base and J 3 bases; nucleotides not matched to a gene: 8. This CDR3 region has 17 residues.

This clonotype was detected a few times. The chain employs TRBV6-5 and TRBJ1-4; D is possibly TRBD1 (6 bases). V was cut by 2 bases and J by 7 bases, with 8 bases left in between. Germline V gene lookup returns CDR1 MNHEY and CDR2 SVGAGI. This CDR3 is built from 13 residues. This CDR3 is CASSYGGLEKLFF. Written as DNA, the CDR3 is TGTGCCAGCAGTTACGGGGGGCTTGAAAAACTGTTTTTT.

This rearrangement joins TRBV6-1 to TRBJ1-2; no firm D call. This CDR3 spans 14 amino acids. Deletions cut 2 bases from V and 4 bases from J, with 11 bases between. CDR1 and CDR2 (germline): MNHNS, SASEGT. The CDR3 loop reads CASSELNGLYGYTF. CDR3 DNA: TGTGCCAGCAGTGAATTAAACGGCCTCTATGGCTACACCTTC.

This chain joins TRBV12-3 or TRBV12-4 and TRBJ2-7; D remains unclear. The CDR3 runs to 15 residues. V was pared by 3 bases and J by 3 bases, with 15 bases between. CDR3 in DNA: TGTGCCAGCAGTTTTTACACCGCGGTGGGCTACGAGCAGTACTTC. Amino acids: CASSFYTAVGYEQYF.

The rearrangement uses TRBV12-3 or TRBV12-4 and TRBJ1-4; D is unclear. The length of the CDR3 is 13 residues. V lost 3 bases, J lost 8 bases, and 10 bases lay in between. This CDR3 reads CASSLRAVEKLFF. The CDR3 nucleotides are TGTGCCAGCAGTTTGCGGGCAGTCGAAAAACTGTTTTTT.

This clonotype showed up just a few times. The V gene is TRBV27, the J gene TRBJ2-7; tentatively, D is TRBD1 (5 bases). V was pared by 5 bases and J by 2 bases, with 10 bases between. CDR1 is MNHEY, CDR2 SMNVEV, per germline (reference sequence). The CDR3 is 13 residues long. The CDR3 DNA sequence: TGTGCCAGCAGTCCCAGGGCGGCCTACGAGCAGTACTTC. It specifies CASSPRAAYEQYF.

V and J are TRBV7-9 and TRBJ2-1; tentatively, D is TRBD1 (6 bases). There are 15 residues in the CDR3. Trimming cost V 3 bases and J 2 bases, with 11 bases left between them. The germline gives CDR1 SEHNR, CDR2 FQNEAQ (reference sequence). The CDR3 nucleotides read TGTGCCAGCAGCTTTGGGACACCTCCCTACAATGAGCAGTTCTTC. Its protein product is CASSFGTPPYNEQFF. Supplemented by reference TRBV7-9 and TRBJ2-1, the full variable domain reads DTGVSQNPRHKITKRGQNVTFRCDPISEHNRLYWYRQTLGQGPEFLTYFQNEAQLEKSRLLSDRFSAERPKGSFSTLEIQRTEQGDSAMYLCASSFGTPPYNEQFFGPGTRLTVL.

The chain is built from TRBV19 and TRBJ1-1; D not certain. The germline V gene has CDR1 LNHDA and CDR2 SQIVND (reference sequence). With 4 bases removed from V and 0 bases from J, the gap between germline ends came to 12 bases. CDR3 length equals 15 residues. The CDR3 nucleotides read TGTGCCAGTAGTACGGTTTGGGGAATGAACACTGAAGCTTTCTTT. This translates into CASSTVWGMNTEAFF.

This chain uses TRBV7-2 with TRBJ1-1, with TRBD1 as a possible D gene (5 bases). The germline V and J ends were trimmed by 2 bases and 3 bases, with 13 bases remaining between them. This CDR3 comprises 15 residues. Germline CDR1 and CDR2: SGHTA and FQGNSA. The CDR3 coding sequence is TGTGCCAGCAGCTTAAGGGGCAGCAGTTACACTGAAGCTTTCTTT. Residues: CASSLRGSSYTEAFF. The full variable domain, in which reference TRBV7-2 and TRBJ1-1 provide the parts outside the CDR3, is GAGVSQSPSNKVTEKGKDVELRCDPISGHTALYWYRQSLGQGLEFLIYFQGNSAPDKSGLPSDRFSAERTGGSVSTLTIQRTQQEDSAVYLCASSLRGSSYTEAFFGQGTRLTVV.

The V gene is TRBV6-2 or TRBV6-3, the J gene TRBJ2-5; D is uncertain. V was cut by 7 bases and J by 4 bases, with 16 bases left in between. The germline CDR1 and CDR2 sequences are MNHEY and SVGEGT. The CDR3 has 14 amino acids. The chain's CDR3 is CASTEWVGTETQYF. The CDR3 region has the DNA TGTGCCAGCACCGAGTGGGTAGGAACAGAGACCCAGTACTTC.

A few counts support this clonotype. V is TRBV28 and J is TRBJ1-1; the D gene is possibly TRBD1 (6 bases). V gave up 6 bases and J gave up 1 base, with 21 bases separating them. The germline V gene has CDR1 MDHEN and CDR2 SYDVKM. The CDR3 loop spans 17 amino acids. The CDR3 DNA reads TGTGCCAGCAGCCATCCTCGGGGGGCTGGTCAGAACACTGAAGCTTTCTTT. It is translated as CASSHPRGAGQNTEAFF.

The gene calls are TRBV5-1 and TRBJ2-7; a possible D gene is TRBD1 (6 bases). V shed 0 bases and J shed 3 bases, with 19 bases lying between them. This CDR3 spans 17 amino acids. The germline CDR1 and CDR2 sequences are SGHRS and YFSETQ. The CDR3 loop is CASSLALTGTFYYEQYF. As DNA, the CDR3 is TGCGCCAGCAGCTTGGCCCTAACCGGGACATTTTACTACGAGCAGTACTTC.

This clonotype appeared a few times. The V and J genes are TRBV7-2 and TRBJ2-2; D perhaps matches TRBD1 (5 bases). The CDR3 length is 18 residues. Per the germline V gene, CDR1 is SGHTA and CDR2 is FQGNSA. The V end lost 2 bases, the J end lost 4 bases, and 20 bases lay between the germline ends. CDR3 residues: CASSLKAPRQFGTGELFF. As DNA, the CDR3 is TGTGCCAGCAGCTTAAAGGCGCCGAGACAGTTCGGCACCGGGGAGCTGTTTTTT.

This clonotype has a handful of counts. The chain joins TRBV4-1 to TRBJ1-2; weak D call: TRBD1 (5 bases). There are 16 residues in the CDR3. V was shortened by 0 bases and J by 2 bases, with 13 bases between the two germline ends. Looked up from germline, CDR1 is MGHRA and CDR2 is YSYEKL. The CDR3 DNA reads as TGCGCCAGCAGCCAAGATCCCGGGGGAAGGAACTATGGCTACACCTTC. Translation gives CASSQDPGGRNYGYTF.

This clonotype was detected only once. The chain is built from TRBV24-1 and TRBJ2-1; D not certain. Germline CDR1 KGHDR, CDR2 SFDVKD. CDR3 size: 14 residues. Trimming cost V 3 bases and J 9 bases, with 14 bases left between them. The DNA for the CDR3 is TGTGCCACCAGTGATGCGCCTCCTTCCGGTGAGCAGTTCTTC. This translates into CATSDAPPSGEQFF.

This clonotype was found a few times. The V and J genes are TRBV6-5 and TRBJ2-3; possible D gene TRBD2, 7 bases. Germline loops: CDR1 MNHEY, CDR2 SVGAGI. The germline V and J ends were trimmed by 2 bases and 3 bases, with 12 bases remaining between them. The CDR3 totals 15 residues. The CDR3 is CASSYRGGWTDTQYF. CDR3 nucleotides: TGTGCCAGCAGTTACAGGGGGGGGTGGACAGATACGCAGTATTTT.

The V gene is TRBV7-8, the J gene TRBJ1-2; D is possibly TRBD1 (6 bases). CDR3 length: 15 residues. In germline, CDR1 is SGHVS, CDR2 FQNEAQ. V was trimmed by 6 bases and J by 0 bases, leaving 14 bases between them. The CDR3 sequence is CASRLLQGTNYGYTF. The CDR3, as DNA: TGTGCCAGCAGGCTACTACAGGGAACTAACTATGGCTACACCTTC.